Included here is one T cell receptor beta chain sequence, with context. Its specificity is not known. Preparing the TCRbeta library involved the use of unique molecular identifiers. TCRdb ran MiXCR on the PCR reads and lists one entry per CDR3 protein. The repertoire holds fewer than 700,000 distinct CDR3 sequences, with under 15% as singletons. Germline CDR1 LNHDA, CDR2 SQIVND (reference sequence). CDR3 length: 16 residues. V was pared by 2 bases and J by 0 bases, with 11 bases between. These data are taken from a study of T-cell reconstitution after alpha-beta-depleted transplantation in children. Study conclusions and caveats: T-cell numbers and diversity one year post-transplant derived largely from freshly generated T cells.

The receptor was isolated from a male patient between 5 and 17 years old who had a stem cell transplant for acute myeloid leukemia, so the T cells may come from the graft donor. The sample in question was PBMCs, mostly from graft donor cells, obtained 360 days after TCRalphabeta/CD19-depleted stem cell transplant. The chain recombines TRBV19 with TRBJ2-1; D is unresolved. DNA for the CDR3: TGTGCCAGTAGTATATGGCGGAGCCTCTCCTACAATGAGCAGTTCTTC. Protein sequence: CASSIWRSLSYNEQFF. The full variable domain, its missing parts supplied by reference TRBV19 and TRBJ2-1, is DGGITQSPKYLFRKEGQNVTLSCEQNLNHDAMYWYRQDPGQGLRLIYYSQIVNDFQKGDIAEGYSVSREKKESFPLTVTSAQKNPTAFYLCASSIWRSLSYNEQFFGPGTRLTVL.